These 30 T cell receptor beta chains share one sample of origin, sequenced in a study of blood T cell repertoires in COVID-19. Produced via immunoSEQ multiplex PCR; TCRdb's table is partial and in-frame only. The top ten clones hold about 4% of a sample with about 260,000 clones, over 80% of them seen once. Material: peripheral blood. The receptor source for this set is a woman in her thirties or forties with acute or convalescent COVID-19.

V and J are TRBV9 and TRBJ2-5; TRBD2 matches at 14 bases. Trimming took 3 bases from V and 3 from J; bases not matched to a gene: 1. Per germline, CDR1 SGDLS and CDR2 YYNGEE. This CDR3 comprises 15 residues. Here the CDR3 reads CASSEGLAGEETQYF. In nucleotides, the CDR3 is TGTGCCAGCAGCGAGGGACTAGCGGGGGAAGAGACCCAGTACTTC.

This chain connects TRBV12-5 to TRBJ1-1; D unclear. V was clipped by 7 bases and J by 3 bases, with 12 bases between them. CDR3 length: 13 residues. Germline values: CDR1 LGHNT, CDR2 FRNRAP. The CDR3 nucleotides read TGTGCTAGTGCCCTCCTCCGGGACACTGAAGCTTTCTTT. It encodes CASALLRDTEAFF.

The chain is built from TRBV4-2 and TRBJ2-1, with 7 bases matching TRBD2. The V gene's germline CDR1 is LGHNA and CDR2 YNFKEQ. CDR3 size: 16 residues. V was pared by 0 bases and J by 3 bases, with 5 bases of the junction left unmatched. CDR3 loop: CASSQDLGGGYNEQFF. DNA for the CDR3: TGTGCCAGCAGCCAAGATCTGGGGGGGGGCTACAATGAGCAGTTCTTC.

The chain employs TRBV18 and TRBJ1-2, with a weak D call TRBD1 (5 bases). Germline values: CDR1 KGHSH, CDR2 LQKENI. The CDR3 spans 14 residues. V lost 5 bases and J 4 bases, leaving 14 bases between the germline ends. The CDR3 loop reads CASSGGTDFYGYTF. CDR3 sequence (DNA): TGTGCCAGCTCAGGAGGGACGGACTTCTATGGCTACACCTTC.

The chain recombines TRBV27 with TRBJ1-2; 7 bases line up with TRBD1. The CDR3 sequence is 16 residues long. Germline values: CDR1 MNHEY, CDR2 SMNVEV (reference sequence). V dropped 2 bases and J dropped 4; count of bases not matched to a gene: 10. The CDR3, as DNA: TGTGCCAGCAGTTTAGACCCGGCACGACAGGGCTATGGCTACACCTTC. This encodes CASSLDPARQGYGYTF.

V usage is TRBV24-1 and J usage is TRBJ2-4; 7 nucleotides agree with TRBD2. Germline trimming cut 3 bases from V and 0 bases from J; bases unmatched to any gene: 4. This CDR3 region has 16 residues. The germline gives CDR1 KGHDR, CDR2 SFDVKD. The CDR3 nucleotides are TGTGCCACCAGTGATCTGGGGGGGGTAGCCAAAAACATTCAGTACTTC. Protein product: CATSDLGGVAKNIQYF.

This chain links TRBV6-5 with TRBJ1-6, with D possibly matching TRBD1 (5 bases). Germline V CDR1 and CDR2: MNHEY, SVGAGI. The CDR3 runs to 14 residues. V lost 0 bases, J lost 12 bases, and 12 bases lay in between. CDR3 region: CASSYSRQGGPLHF. CDR3 nucleotide sequence: TGTGCCAGCAGTTACTCGAGGCAGGGTGGACCCCTCCACTTT.

The chain employs TRBV11-2 and TRBJ1-4, with D hard to call. The CDR3 is made up of 15 amino acids. Germline V gene lookup returns CDR1 SGHAT and CDR2 FQNNGV. The germline V and J ends were trimmed by 5 bases and 0 bases, with 10 bases remaining between them. The CDR3 loop reads CASSRPGATNEKLFF. CDR3 in DNA: TGTGCCAGCAGCCGACCAGGTGCAACTAATGAAAAACTGTTTTTT.

This clone showed up just a few times. The J gene is TRBJ1-1, the V gene TRBV19, with a tentative D call TRBD1 (5 bases). The germline V gene has CDR1 LNHDA and CDR2 SQIVND (reference sequence). The V and J ends lost 1 base and 0 bases respectively, with 12 bases between them. This CDR3 comprises 16 residues. The CDR3 spells CASSIGLQVMNTEAFF. Written as DNA, the CDR3 is TGTGCCAGTAGTATAGGCTTACAGGTTATGAACACTGAAGCTTTCTTT.

The chain combines TRBV6-1 with TRBJ2-7, with D possibly matching TRBD1 (6 bases). The CDR3 is 13 residues long. The V gene's germline CDR1 is MNHNS and CDR2 SASEGT. The CDR3 bases are TGTGCCAGCGGTGAGGGACAAGCCTACGAGCAGTACGTC. Translating it yields CASGEGQAYEQYV.

The CDR3: CASSPQVYYGYTF. The CDR3 coding sequence is TGCGCCAGCAGCCCACAGGTTTACTATGGCTACACCTTC. The chain couples TRBV4-1 to TRBJ1-2; D is perhaps TRBD1 (5 bases). CDR1 is MGHRA, CDR2 YSYEKL, per germline. Trimming pared 4 bases from V and 3 bases from J, leaving 9 bases between. The CDR3 contains 13 residues.

The rearrangement joins TRBV5-1 to TRBJ2-3; tentative D call: TRBD2 (6 bases). Germline lookup yields CDR1 SGHRS and CDR2 YFSETQ. The ends were cut back, 1 base at V and 0 bases at J, with 9 bases in the middle. The CDR3 runs to 15 residues. DNA for the CDR3: TGCGCCAGCAGCTTGAGCGGGTACAGCACAGATACGCAGTATTTT. It encodes CASSLSGYSTDTQYF.

The J gene is TRBJ1-1, the V gene TRBV11-2; perhaps TRBD1 as D (6 bases). CDR3 size: 13 residues. Germline V lookup: CDR1 SGHAT, CDR2 FQNNGV. V lost 5 bases to trimming and J lost 3 bases, with 10 bases between them. CDR3 bases: TGTGCCAGCAGCCTCCGGACAGACACTGAAGCTTTCTTT. Translated: CASSLRTDTEAFF. Supplemented by reference TRBV11-2 and TRBJ1-1, the full variable domain reads EAGVAQSPRYKIIEKRQSVAFWCNPISGHATLYWYQQILGQGPKLLIQFQNNGVVDDSQLPKDRFSAERLKGVDSTLKIQPAKLEDSAVYLCASSLRTDTEAFFGQGTRLTVV.

V usage is TRBV6-5 and J usage is TRBJ1-3; TRBD1 agrees at 7 bases. Germline V gene lookup returns CDR1 MNHEY and CDR2 SVGAGI. The CDR3 is made up of 15 amino acids. Trimming cost V 5 bases and J 0 bases; bases outside gene matches: 4. This CDR3 is CASSTGEDSGNTIYF. The DNA for the CDR3 is TGTGCCAGCAGTACAGGGGAGGACTCTGGAAACACCATATATTTT.

The chain is built from TRBV30 and TRBJ1-2; D is perhaps TRBD1 (6 bases). The CDR3 has 13 amino acids. Trimming shortened V by 1 base and J by 2 bases, and 8 bases separated the two germline ends. Germline CDR1 and CDR2: GTSNPN and SVGIG (reference sequence). The CDR3, as DNA: TGTGCCTGGAGTGGGACAGCAAACTATGGCTACACCTTC. Translating it yields CAWSGTANYGYTF.

The CDR3 nucleotides are TGCGCCAGCACAACCCTAGCGGGGGGGCCGGAAAACATTCAGTACTTC. It codes for CASTTLAGGPENIQYF. J is TRBJ2-4 and V is TRBV5-1; TRBD2 matches at 12 bases. With 6 bases clipped from V and 5 bases from J, the junction kept 9 bases outside the gene matches. Germline loops: CDR1 SGHRS, CDR2 YFSETQ. The CDR3 has 16 residues.

V gene TRBV5-1 combines with J gene TRBJ2-3; tentatively, D is TRBD1 (5 bases). V was clipped by 0 bases and J by 3 bases, with 11 bases between them. This CDR3 is built from 15 residues. CDR1 SGHRS and CDR2 YFSETQ come from the germline V gene. The CDR3 loop reads CASSLGGARTDTQYF. CDR3 sequence (DNA): TGCGCCAGCAGCTTGGGGGGCGCGAGGACAGATACGCAGTATTTT.

The chain links TRBV3-1 (or the pseudogene TRBV3-2) to TRBJ1-1, with D tentatively TRBD1 (5 bases). Germline V gene lookup returns CDR1 LGHDT and CDR2 YNNKEL (reference sequence). CDR3 size: 16 residues. The V and J ends lost 0 bases and 2 bases respectively, with 13 bases between them. The chain's CDR3 is CASSQDLWGGNTEAFF. In nucleotides, the CDR3 is TGTGCCAGCAGCCAAGATCTCTGGGGGGGTAACACTGAAGCTTTCTTT.

In DNA, the CDR3 is TGCGCCAGCAGCAAACAAACAGAGAACACTGAAGCTTTCTTT. This translates into CASSKQTENTEAFF. This chain links TRBV5-1 with TRBJ1-1, with D unclear. Trimming stripped 4 bases from V and 1 base from J, with 11 bases between. CDR3 length: 14 residues. Germline V gene sequence: CDR1 SGHRS, CDR2 YFSETQ.

The V and J genes are TRBV29-1 and TRBJ1-1, with 8 bases lining up with TRBD1. CDR1 and CDR2 from the germline V gene are SQVTM and ANQGSEA. This CDR3 contains 14 residues. CDR3 protein: CSGQGARGNTEAFF. CDR3 DNA: TGCAGTGGTCAGGGGGCGAGGGGGAACACTGAAGCTTTCTTT.

J is TRBJ1-2 and V is TRBV5-1, with D possibly matching TRBD1 (6 bases). CDR1 and CDR2 (germline): SGHRS, YFSETQ. This CDR3 has 15 amino acids. Trimming took off 0 bases at V and 3 bases at J, with 12 bases between the two ends. The CDR3 DNA follows: TGCGCCAGCAGCTTGGGGACAGTACGGGACTATGGCTACACCTTC. It codes for CASSLGTVRDYGYTF. The full variable domain, completed using reference TRBV5-1 and TRBJ1-2, is KAGVTQTPRYLIKTRGQQVTLSCSPISGHRSVSWYQQTPGQGLQFLFEYFSETQRNKGNFPGRFSGRQFSNSRSEMNVSTLELGDSALYLCASSLGTVRDYGYTFGSGTRLTVV.

In this sample, this clone turned up a few times. The J gene is TRBJ1-5, the V gene TRBV6-5, with TRBD1 matching over 7 bases. CDR1 and CDR2 from the germline V gene are MNHEY and SVGAGI. The CDR3 has 13 amino acids. V lost 9 bases to trimming and J lost 3 bases; unmatched junction nucleotides: 5. The CDR3 DNA follows: TGTGCCAGTTGGAAGGGGGCCAATCAGCCCCAGCATTTT. It translates to CASWKGANQPQHF.

The chain joins TRBV5-1 to TRBJ2-1; 11 bases match TRBD1. Looked up from germline, CDR1 is SGHRS and CDR2 is YFSETQ. The CDR3 is made up of 15 amino acids. With V trimmed by 5 bases and J by 12 bases, 13 bases remained unmatched. This CDR3 is CASSQIRTGGARQFF. The DNA for the CDR3 is TGCGCCAGCAGTCAAATTAGGACAGGGGGCGCGCGGCAGTTCTTC.

This chain uses TRBV11-2 with TRBJ2-5, with TRBD2 matching 9 bases. After removal of 1 base from V and 4 bases from J, the junction contained 10 bases not matched to a gene. Germline V CDR1 and CDR2: SGHAT, FQNNGV. The CDR3 loop spans 17 amino acids. For the CDR3, the DNA is TGTGCCAGCAGCTTAGGGCATTTAGCGGGGGATGGAGAGACCCAGTACTTC. Protein: CASSLGHLAGDGETQYF.

The V call is TRBV19, the J call TRBJ1-4; 8 bases are a match to TRBD1. Germline V gene sequence: CDR1 LNHDA, CDR2 SQIVND (reference sequence). The trim removed 3 bases at V and 0 bases at J, leaving 6 bases unmatched. The CDR3 is made up of 17 amino acids. The CDR3 loop is CASSIRGQVPTNEKLFF. DNA of the CDR3: TGTGCCAGTAGTATCCGGGGACAGGTCCCAACTAATGAAAAACTGTTTTTT.

The chain joins TRBV27 to TRBJ1-1, with a tentative D call TRBD1 (5 bases). Deletions cut 0 bases from V and 4 bases from J, with 15 bases between. This CDR3 contains 16 residues. Per the germline V gene, CDR1 is MNHEY and CDR2 is SMNVEV (reference sequence). The CDR3 is CASSLSWGVGATEAFF. CDR3 bases: TGTGCCAGCAGTTTATCGTGGGGGGTAGGCGCCACTGAAGCTTTCTTT.

For this clone: Additional DNA sequences in this sample encode the identical CDR3. The chain couples TRBV9 to TRBJ1-3; TRBD1 aligns across 8 bases. Germline assignment: CDR1 SGDLS and CDR2 YYNGEE. The V segment lost 3 bases and the J segment 0 bases; nucleotides outside the gene matches: 2. The CDR3 is 15 amino acids. DNA of the CDR3: TGTGCCAGCAGCGCGACAGGGGTCTCTGGAAACACCATATATTTT. Its translation is CASSATGVSGNTIYF.

The chain is built from TRBV11-2 and TRBJ1-2; TRBD1 is a possible D gene (5 bases). Between the trimmed V and J ends, which lost 1 base and 3 bases, there was a span of 9 bases. Germline loops: CDR1 SGHAT, CDR2 FQNNGV. This CDR3 is 14 amino acids long. The CDR3 is CASSLGQGDYGYTF. DNA of the CDR3: TGTGCCAGCAGCTTAGGTCAGGGTGACTATGGCTACACCTTC.

The chain recombines TRBV29-1 with TRBJ1-1; 8 bases are shared with TRBD1. V was clipped by 6 bases and J by 7 bases; unmatched bases: 1. CDR1 and CDR2 from the germline V gene are SQVTM and ANQGSEA. This CDR3 is 10 amino acids long. CDR3 in amino acids: CSVGTGEAFF. CDR3 coding DNA: TGCAGCGTCGGGACAGGTGAAGCTTTCTTT.

In this sample, this clone turned up a few times. The J gene is TRBJ2-7, the V gene TRBV6-1; 10 bases align to TRBD1. The CDR3 has 17 amino acids. With 2 bases clipped from V and 3 bases from J, the junction kept 10 bases outside the gene matches. Germline CDR1 MNHNS, CDR2 SASEGT. CDR3 loop: CASSETGAGTGVYEQYV. The CDR3 DNA follows: TGTGCCAGCAGTGAAACCGGGGCGGGGACAGGGGTCTACGAGCAGTACGTC.